The 2 T cell receptor beta chains listed next were all sequenced from one sample in a study of control samples from healthy donors and cancer patients. Profiled with immunoSEQ multiplex PCR; TCRdb holds only in-frame clones, not every one. The repertoire consists of roughly 170,000 clones, with 85% to 90% occurring once and the leading ten covering around 5%. Sequencing input: blood. All receptors derive from a woman aged 25-40 years in good health.

This chain links TRBV18 with TRBJ1-1; 7 bases align to TRBD1. Germline loops: CDR1 KGHSH, CDR2 LQKENI. Trimming cost V 3 bases and J 7 bases; bases outside gene matches: 11. The CDR3 sequence is 15 residues long. DNA for the CDR3: TGTGCCAGCTCACCCCTGAGGGGGCGCATAGTTGAAGCTTTCTTT. Protein product: CASSPLRGRIVEAFF.

The chain employs TRBV28 and TRBJ2-1, with D perhaps matching TRBD1 or TRBD2 (5 bases each). This CDR3 region has 15 residues. Germline lookup yields CDR1 MDHEN and CDR2 SYDVKM. Between the trimmed V and J ends, which lost 7 bases and 6 bases, there was a span of 19 bases. In DNA form, the CDR3 reads TGTGCCAGCACCGACGGGGCTCCCTGGATCAATGAGCAGTTCTTC. It codes for CASTDGAPWINEQFF.